Described below is a single TCR beta chain sequence and its context. The data originate from a study of blood T cell repertoires in COVID-19. Overall study: Donors in the United States, Italy and Spain gave samples during acute or convalescent COVID-19. In each case, the material was cDNA or gDNA derived from T cells, B-cell-depleted T cells, or PBMCs.

Germline values: CDR1 SQVTM, CDR2 ANQGSEA. Trimming stripped 7 bases from V and 2 bases from J, with 11 bases between. CDR3 length: 13 residues. Per the original data handling: Reference gene primers were amplified, and this amplification served to estimate nucleated cell counts. Repertoires were generated with immunoSEQ multiplex PCR, while TCRdb's copy carries only in-frame clones and drops some. That table gives V, J and clone size, and the DNA gave D and trimming. In the table there are about 200,000 clones, 70% to 90% of which are singletons. The receptor was derived from a woman aged 70-85 years with acute or convalescent COVID-19. The sample was peripheral blood. The V gene is TRBV29-1, the J gene TRBJ2-2, with D maybe TRBD1 (7 bases). The CDR3 reads CSGGDRNTGELFF. For the CDR3, the DNA is TGCAGCGGGGGGGACAGAAACACCGGGGAGCTGTTTTTT.